This T cell receptor beta chain originates from a study of blood T cell repertoires in COVID-19. Study-wide context: The United States, Italy and Spain supplied acute and convalescent COVID-19 samples.

The data were produced by immunoSEQ multiplex PCR, yet TCRdb's version contains in-frame clones alone and is incomplete. The sample has 200,000 to 250,000 clones; 70% to 90% are singletons. Cohort placement rested on clinical history that participants reported themselves. Two negative PCRs, clearance, or symptom resolution had been documented for recovered Cohort 3 donors. With 4 bases clipped from V and 7 bases from J, the junction kept 11 bases outside the gene matches. CDR1 is SGHNT and CDR2 is YYREEE in the germline V gene (reference sequence). The CDR3 is 15 amino acids. The material sequenced was PBMCs or T cells enriched from blood (not recorded which). The clonotype originates from a young man who had recovered from COVID-19. The chain recombines TRBV5-4 with TRBJ1-2; 9 bases match TRBD1. Here the CDR3 reads CASSAPIRTGVGYTF. In nucleotides, the CDR3 is TGTGCCAGCAGCGCACCAATCCGGACAGGGGTTGGCTACACCTTC.